A selection of T cell receptor beta chains follows, all from one sample in a study of memory CD4+ T cells and cytomegalovirus serostatus. Data came from immunoSEQ multiplex PCR; TCRdb stores just in-frame clones and leaves some out. The repertoire holds tens of thousands of clones, with 82% as singletons. Specimen: memory CD4+ T cells from blood. Every receptor here comes from an adult in good health and CMV-seronegative. CDR3s include the opening cysteine and the closing phenylalanine or tryptophan. A clone size is listed for some rows: how often the clone was seen (once, few, many), or a class if it is expanded.

j_call clone_size v_call cdr3_aa
TRBJ1-5 once TRBV6-6 CASSSPGQGNQPQHF
TRBJ1-3 few TRBV2 CASSEGLRPSSGNTIYF
TRBJ1-4 NA TRBV6-5 CASGRTVATNEKLFF
TRBJ2-7 NA TRBV29-1 CSVRPGQSYYEQYF
TRBJ2-2 NA TRBV7-3 CASSLRPGAGELFF
TRBJ2-2 NA TRBV11-1 CASSRGLAGTGELFF
TRBJ2-3 NA TRBV2 CASSEELADTQYF
TRBJ2-5 medium-sized TRBV14 CASSQSRYQETQYF
TRBJ2-7 once TRBV18 CASSPGGGVYEQYF
TRBJ2-3 NA TRBV11-2 CASSSNRVGPTDTQYF
TRBJ2-5 NA TRBV2 CASTLDDRGRETQYF
TRBJ1-3 NA TRBV19 CASSPASSGNTIYF
TRBJ1-1 NA TRBV19 CASSIKAAGSTEAFF
TRBJ2-7 once TRBV30 CAWSVRGVLYEQYF
TRBJ1-1 NA TRBV9 CASSDIRGPVVVNTEAFF
TRBJ1-2 few TRBV28 CASSLQTTNYGYTF
TRBJ2-4 NA TRBV5-4 CASSLERTKNIQYF
TRBJ1-5 NA TRBV6-6 CASSPLGPNQPQHF
TRBJ2-7 NA TRBV18 CASSPRAGLAGKGFSYEQYF
TRBJ2-6 NA TRBV5-1 CASLGQVAGANVLTF
TRBJ1-4 NA TRBV28 CASTPPGGANEKLFF
TRBJ2-1 once TRBV6-6 CASSYPRGEGNEQFF
TRBJ2-1 NA TRBV29-1 CSVEGLAAYNEQFF
TRBJ2-2 NA TRBV28 CASSTAGVNTGELFF
TRBJ1-6 NA TRBV6-1 CASCAGSHSPLHF
TRBJ1-1 NA TRBV5-8 CASSLGVGTGSINTEAFF
TRBJ2-3 NA TRBV5-1 CASSSGTGIDTQYF
TRBJ1-1 few TRBV5-5 CASSFLSMVGTEAFF
TRBJ1-2 NA TRBV5-5 CASSSGGGVAYGYTF
TRBJ1-3 once TRBV11-2 CASSLGGGSGNTIYF
TRBJ2-6 NA TRBV19 CASEAEWGANVLTF
TRBJ2-3 NA TRBV7-2 CASSSSSGAGDTQYF
TRBJ2-3 NA TRBV5-6 CASSLESPLTDTQYF
TRBJ1-4 few TRBV21-1 CASSNSTRGTGPPKTNEKLFF
TRBJ1-6 NA TRBV28 CASSLRSSYNSPLHF
TRBJ1-4 NA TRBV13 CASSRDGTNEKLFF
TRBJ1-2 NA TRBV6-6 CASSPDRGQFYGYTF
TRBJ2-1 NA TRBV5-1 CASSPDPYNEQFF
TRBJ1-1 NA TRBV5-1 CASSLAKLRDRGVNTEAFF
TRBJ1-4 NA TRBV28 CASSSEQGREKLFF
TRBJ2-3 once TRBV15 CATSSGTGSTDTQYF
TRBJ1-4 NA TRBV5-1 CASSGTANNEKLFF
TRBJ1-1 NA TRBV7-3 CASSQTADTEAFF
TRBJ1-6 NA TRBV9 CASSSRQGSSPLHF
TRBJ1-1 medium-sized TRBV5-1 CASSHLTGQSNTEAFF
TRBJ1-1 NA TRBV7-2 CASSFRIGTEAFF
TRBJ1-4 NA TRBV2 CASSPRQGPATNEKLFF
TRBJ2-5 NA TRBV6-6 CAGSTGGRKTQYF
TRBJ2-3 NA TRBV5-5 CASSFPPPASGTDTQYF
TRBJ2-2 few TRBV7-3 CASSSYHVDTGELFF
TRBJ2-1 NA TRBV5-6 CASSFTWTGGYNEQFF
TRBJ2-5 NA TRBV9 CASSVANRPQETQYF
TRBJ2-6 NA TRBV7-9 CASSSSNVLTF
TRBJ2-3 NA TRBV11-2 CASSRKGDTQYF